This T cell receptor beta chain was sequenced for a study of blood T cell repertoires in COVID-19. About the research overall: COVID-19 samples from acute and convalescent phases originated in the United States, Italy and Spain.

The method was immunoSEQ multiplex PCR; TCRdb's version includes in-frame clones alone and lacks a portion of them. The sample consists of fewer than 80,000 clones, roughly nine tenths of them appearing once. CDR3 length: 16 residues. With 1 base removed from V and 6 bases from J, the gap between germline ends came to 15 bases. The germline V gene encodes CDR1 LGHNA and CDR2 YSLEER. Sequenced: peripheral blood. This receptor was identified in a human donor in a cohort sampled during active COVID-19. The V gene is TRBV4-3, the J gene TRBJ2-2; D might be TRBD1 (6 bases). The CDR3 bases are TGCGCCAGCAGCCAAGCGGGTCAGGGGACACCCGGGGAGCTGTTTTTT. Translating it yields CASSQAGQGTPGELFF.